The 22 T cell receptor beta chains below were found in one sample sequenced in a study of cytotoxic CD8 clonotypes in ibrutinib-treated CLL. Profiling relied on immunoSEQ multiplex PCR, and the TCRdb table lists in-frame clones only, not all of them. In the table there are roughly 150,000 clones, 70% to 85% of which are singletons. The source was PBMCs, collected after 12 months of ibrutinib treatment. These receptors originate from a human donor with chronic lymphocytic leukemia.

This clone was seen only a few times. Distinct nucleotide sequences in the sample also encode this CDR3. The rearrangement uses TRBV20-1 and TRBJ2-1; no clear D gene. Germline lookup yields CDR1 DFQATT and CDR2 SNEGSKA (reference sequence). The length of the CDR3 is 11 residues. The germline V and J ends were trimmed by 0 bases and 5 bases, with 2 bases remaining between them. Here the CDR3 reads CSAREDNEQFF. DNA for the CDR3: TGCAGTGCTAGAGAGGACAATGAGCAGTTCTTC.

Only a few counts were recorded for this clone. The chain combines TRBV4-3 with TRBJ2-2; 14 bases align to TRBD2. The V segment lost 4 bases and the J segment 7 bases; nucleotides outside the gene matches: 11. The CDR3 contains 18 residues. Germline CDR1 and CDR2: LGHNA and YSLEER. The CDR3 loop reads CASSRTGLAGGFRGELFF. Here the CDR3 DNA reads TGCGCCAGCAGCCGGACAGGACTAGCGGGGGGTTTTCGCGGGGAGCTGTTTTTT.

The rearrangement joins TRBV28 to TRBJ1-2; TRBD1 matches at 8 bases. The germline V gene has CDR1 MDHEN and CDR2 SYDVKM. The length of the CDR3 is 14 residues. V trimming: 4 bases; J trimming: 0 bases; junction bases outside the gene matches: 1. Here the CDR3 reads CASSSGGPNYGYTF. As DNA, the CDR3 is TGTGCCAGCAGTTCAGGGGGCCCTAACTATGGCTACACCTTC.

This clone showed up just a few times. The V and J genes are TRBV2 and TRBJ1-1; possible D gene TRBD1, 5 bases. Germline-derived CDR1 and CDR2 are SNHLY and FYNNEI. The CDR3 runs 14 residues. V lost 7 bases and J 1 base, leaving 13 bases between the germline ends. The CDR3 bases are TGTGCCAGCAATTCGTTTGGACAGAACACTGAAGCTTTCTTT. This encodes CASNSFGQNTEAFF.

The genes are TRBV9 and TRBJ2-2; 7 positions agree with TRBD1. This CDR3 contains 15 residues. V shed 4 bases, J shed 1 base, and the junction held 4 bases outside the gene matches. Looked up from germline, CDR1 is SGDLS and CDR2 is YYNGEE. This CDR3 reads CASSLGGQNTGELFF. In DNA form, the CDR3 reads TGTGCCAGCAGCTTAGGGGGCCAGAACACCGGGGAGCTGTTTTTT.

The rearrangement joins TRBV19 to TRBJ2-5; maybe TRBD1 (5 bases). V lost 5 bases to trimming and J lost 0 bases, with 10 bases between them. The V gene's germline CDR1 is LNHDA and CDR2 SQIVND (reference sequence). CDR3 size: 14 residues. CDR3 bases: TGTGCCAGTAGTGACTCAGGGTACCAAGAGACCCAGTACTTC. Encoded protein: CASSDSGYQETQYF.

The rearrangement links TRBV18 to TRBJ1-2; TRBD1 is a possible D gene (5 bases). The CDR3 loop spans 13 amino acids. The V gene's germline CDR1 is KGHSH and CDR2 LQKENI. Trimming stripped 3 bases from V and 6 bases from J, with 11 bases between. This CDR3 is CASSPGGRDGYTF. The CDR3 nucleotides read TGTGCCAGCTCACCCGGGGGACGGGATGGCTACACCTTC.

The chain carries TRBV6-6 and TRBJ2-7; perhaps TRBD1 as D (5 bases). V was cut by 7 bases and J by 2 bases, with 12 bases left in between. Germline V lookup: CDR1 MNHNY, CDR2 SVGAGI (reference sequence). The CDR3 extends over 13 amino acids. CDR3 DNA sequence: TGTGCCAGCACCAGACAGCGAGCCTACGAGCAGTACTTC. Translating it yields CASTRQRAYEQYF.

The chain uses TRBV4-3 and TRBJ2-2; 15 positions agree with TRBD2. V shed 8 bases, J shed 6 bases, and the junction held 7 bases outside the gene matches. The CDR3 is made up of 16 amino acids. Germline V CDR1 and CDR2: LGHNA, YSLEER. In nucleotides, the CDR3 is TGCGCCAGCTCCCGGACTAGCGGGGGGGCGTCCGGGGAGCTGTTTTTT. Its protein is CASSRTSGGASGELFF.

The chain couples TRBV5-1 to TRBJ2-5; D is perhaps TRBD1 or TRBD2 (6 bases each). Germline V gene data show CDR1 as SGHRS and CDR2 as YFSETQ. The CDR3 loop spans 17 amino acids. Trimming took 1 base from V and 4 from J, leaving 20 bases between them. CDR3 in DNA: TGCGCCAGCAGCTTGTCCGGGCAGGGGAGGAGTGGAGAGACCCAGTACTTC. It specifies CASSLSGQGRSGETQYF.

The CDR3 nucleotides are TGTGCCAGCAGCTTGGGGGGAGGCAATCAGCCCCAGCATTTT. Amino acids: CASSLGGGNQPQHF. The chain is built from TRBV5-5 and TRBJ1-5; D gene ambiguous. Germline CDR1 SGHKS, CDR2 YYEKEE (reference sequence). V was trimmed by 0 bases and J by 2 bases, leaving 6 bases between them. This CDR3 region has 14 residues.

This chain joins TRBV7-2 and TRBJ1-1, with TRBD1 as a possible D gene (5 bases). Germline V gene sequence: CDR1 SGHTA, CDR2 FQGNSA. The CDR3 totals 13 residues. The V gene lost 5 bases and the J gene lost 6 bases, with 13 bases spanning the gap. The CDR3 nucleotides read TGTGCCAGCAGCCCGCGGGGGTTGGCTGAAGCTTTCTTT. Translated, it gives CASSPRGLAEAFF.

This clone showed up just once. J is TRBJ2-1 and V is TRBV6-4; D might be TRBD1 (6 bases). Per germline, CDR1 MRHNA and CDR2 SNTAGT. This CDR3 is 14 amino acids long. The V and J ends lost 4 bases and 5 bases respectively, with 12 bases between them. This chain's CDR3 is CASSVGQQNNEQFF. The CDR3 DNA sequence: TGTGCCAGCAGTGTAGGACAGCAGAACAATGAGCAGTTCTTC.

The chain recombines TRBV28 with TRBJ2-3, with D hard to call. Germline CDR1 reads MDHEN; CDR2 reads SYDVKM. The CDR3 consists of 11 residues. Trimming removed 6 bases from V and 6 bases from J, with 7 bases in between. CDR3 bases: TGTGCCAGCAGCCAATACGATACGCAGTATTTT. Translation: CASSQYDTQYF.

The chain combines TRBV28 with TRBJ1-5; maybe TRBD1 (6 bases). The V end was cut by 6 bases, the J end by 4 bases, with 22 bases between. In germline, CDR1 is MDHEN, CDR2 SYDVKM. The CDR3 spans 17 residues. CDR3 in amino acids: CASRQLVGGQGNQPQHF. CDR3 in DNA: TGTGCCAGCAGACAATTGGTGGGGGGGCAGGGAAATCAGCCCCAGCATTTT. Full variable domain (missing parts from reference TRBV28 and TRBJ1-5): DVKVTQSSRYLVKRTGEKVFLECVQDMDHENMFWYRQDPGLGLRLIYFSYDVKMKEKGDIPEGYSVSREKKERFSLILESASTNQTSMYLCASRQLVGGQGNQPQHFGDGTRLSIL.

J is TRBJ1-6 and V is TRBV20-1; D not certain. Trimming removed 3 bases from V and 13 bases from J, with 10 bases in between. CDR1 and CDR2 from the germline V gene are DFQATT and SNEGSKA (reference sequence). This CDR3 comprises 11 residues. The CDR3 region is CSAREARPLHF. The CDR3 coding sequence is TGCAGTGCTAGGGAGGCTAGGCCCCTCCACTTT.

The chain links TRBV9 to TRBJ1-1; D is uncertain. The CDR3 sequence is 15 residues long. V lost 2 bases and J lost 1, with 12 bases in between. Germline V CDR1 and CDR2: SGDLS, YYNGEE. The CDR3 DNA follows: TGTGCCAGCAGCGTTGGGGTAGCGGGGAACACTGAAGCTTTCTTT. It translates to CASSVGVAGNTEAFF.

Written as DNA, the CDR3 is TGTGCCAGCGGGGGGGCATCGAACAATGAGCAGTTCTTC. It specifies CASGGASNNEQFF. The V gene is TRBV7-2, the J gene TRBJ2-1, with D tentatively TRBD2 (7 bases). The germline V gene encodes CDR1 SGHTA and CDR2 FQGNSA. With 8 bases removed from V and 5 bases from J, the gap between germline ends came to 13 bases. The CDR3 loop spans 13 amino acids.

Written as DNA, the CDR3 is TGTGCCAGCAGCCGACTGGCACTGTACGAGCAGTACTTC. It is translated as CASSRLALYEQYF. The J gene is TRBJ2-7, the V gene TRBV6-5; no clear D. Germline-derived CDR1 and CDR2 are MNHEY and SVGAGI. This CDR3 contains 13 residues. V shed 6 bases and J shed 4 bases, with 13 bases lying between them.

CDR3 protein: CASSQEAYGYTF. The CDR3 DNA follows: TGTGCCAGCTCACAGGAGGCCTATGGCTACACCTTC. V and J are TRBV18 and TRBJ1-2; the D is unclear. Trimming pared 4 bases from V and 4 bases from J, leaving 7 bases between. Germline V lookup: CDR1 KGHSH, CDR2 LQKENI. CDR3 length: 12 residues.

This rearrangement joins TRBV7-9 to TRBJ2-3; 9 bases are shared with TRBD2. The V gene end was trimmed by 5 bases and the J gene end by 6 bases; junction bases not matched to a gene: 9. The CDR3 consists of 15 residues. CDR1 is SEHNR and CDR2 is FQNEAQ in the germline V gene (reference sequence). CDR3 amino acids: CASSEPSGVRDTQYF. CDR3 bases: TGTGCCAGCAGCGAGCCTAGCGGGGTAAGGGATACGCAGTATTTT.

This clone was detected a few times. The chain uses TRBV30 and TRBJ1-1, with D possibly matching TRBD1 (5 bases). The CDR3 extends over 13 amino acids. Trimming took off 2 bases at V and 4 bases at J, with 11 bases between the two ends. In germline, CDR1 is GTSNPN, CDR2 SVGIG (reference sequence). The CDR3 loop reads CAWSTRAATEAFF. CDR3 DNA sequence: TGTGCCTGGAGTACCAGGGCGGCCACTGAAGCTTTCTTT.